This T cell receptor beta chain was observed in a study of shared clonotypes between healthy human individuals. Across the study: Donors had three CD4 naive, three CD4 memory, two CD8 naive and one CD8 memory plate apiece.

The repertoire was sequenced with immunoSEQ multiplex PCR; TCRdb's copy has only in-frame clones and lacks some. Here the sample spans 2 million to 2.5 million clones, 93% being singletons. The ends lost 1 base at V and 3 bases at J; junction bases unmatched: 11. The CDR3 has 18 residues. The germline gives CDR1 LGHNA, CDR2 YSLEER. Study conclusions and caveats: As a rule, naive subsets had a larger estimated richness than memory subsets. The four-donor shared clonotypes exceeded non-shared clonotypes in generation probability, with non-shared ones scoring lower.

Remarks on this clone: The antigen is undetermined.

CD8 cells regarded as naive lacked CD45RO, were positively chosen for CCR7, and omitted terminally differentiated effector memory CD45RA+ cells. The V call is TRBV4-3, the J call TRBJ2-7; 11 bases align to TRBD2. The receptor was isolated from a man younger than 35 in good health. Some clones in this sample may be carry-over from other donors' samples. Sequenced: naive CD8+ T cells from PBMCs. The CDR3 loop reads CASSQVGPASGRIYEQYF. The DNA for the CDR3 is TGCGCCAGCAGCCAAGTGGGTCCCGCTAGCGGGAGGATCTACGAGCAGTACTTC.